The 13 T cell receptor beta chains presented below share a single source sample, sequenced in a study of OX40 agonist ivuxolimab in advanced cancers. Sequencing used immunoSEQ multiplex PCR; TCRdb keeps in-frame clones, though not all of them. Among 40,000 to 50,000 clones listed, more than 85% were seen once. The source was CD4+ or CD8+ T cells sorted from blood, collected in a trial of the OX40 agonist ivuxolimab. Receptor source: an adult with an advanced solid tumor such as melanoma, head and neck, liver or kidney cancer.

The rearrangement links TRBV6-1 to TRBJ2-2, with unresolved D. The CDR3 is made up of 11 amino acids. V lost 6 bases to trimming and J lost 3 bases, with 2 bases between them. In germline, CDR1 is MNHNS, CDR2 SASEGT. This chain's CDR3 is CASRDTGELFF. The CDR3 coding sequence is TGTGCCAGCAGGGACACCGGGGAGCTGTTTTTT.

The chain employs TRBV7-6 and TRBJ1-6; TRBD1 agrees at 11 bases. In germline, CDR1 is SGHVS, CDR2 FNYEAQ. The V gene end was trimmed by 1 base and the J gene end by 6 bases; junction bases not matched to a gene: 2. CDR3 size: 16 residues. The CDR3 DNA sequence: TGTGCCAGCAGCTTAGGGACAGGGGGCGGTAATTCACCCCTCCACTTT. It is translated as CASSLGTGGGNSPLHF.

The gene calls are TRBV5-6 and TRBJ2-2, with D perhaps TRBD1 (6 bases). Trimming shortened V by 4 bases and J by 1 base, and 17 bases separated the two germline ends. The CDR3 spans 17 residues. Germline V gene sequence: CDR1 SGHDT, CDR2 YYEEEE. The chain's CDR3 is CASSRDLDRMNTGELFF. CDR3 in DNA: TGTGCCAGCAGCCGCGACCTAGACAGGATGAACACCGGGGAGCTGTTTTTT.

J is TRBJ2-7 and V is TRBV7-5; no check of the table's D call, TRBD1, against the DNA was made. TRBV7-5 is designated a pseudogene. The CDR3 length is 15 residues. The chain's CDR3 is CARSCCTGVSYEQYV. The CDR3 coding sequence is TGTGCCAGAAGCTGTTGCACAGGGGTTTCCTACGAGCAGTACGTC.

This clone was seen a single time. The chain combines TRBV11-1 with TRBJ2-5, with D maybe TRBD2 (6 bases). The CDR3 runs to 14 residues. CDR1 is SGHAT and CDR2 is FQDESV in the germline V gene (reference sequence). The V end was cut by 5 bases, the J end by 0 bases, with 10 bases between. CDR3 DNA sequence: TGTGCCAGCAGCCCCCGGGACTACCAAGAGACCCAGTACTTC. It codes for CASSPRDYQETQYF.

This clone came up once. This chain uses TRBV19 with TRBJ2-3, with TRBD1 identical over 9 bases. The CDR3 loop spans 15 amino acids. V dropped 1 base and J dropped 5; count of bases not matched to a gene: 4. Germline values: CDR1 LNHDA, CDR2 SQIVND (reference sequence). Here the CDR3 reads CASSIGTGVRDTQYF. The CDR3 DNA reads TGTGCCAGTAGTATAGGGACAGGGGTTCGAGATACGCAGTATTTT.

The V call is TRBV29-1, the J call TRBJ2-2, with TRBD1 as a possible D gene (5 bases). Deletions cut 6 bases from V and 0 bases from J, with 17 bases between. The V gene's germline CDR1 is SQVTM and CDR2 ANQGSEA. The CDR3 has 16 residues. CDR3 DNA sequence: TGCAGCGTCTGGTTCAAGGACAAATCGAACACCGGGGAGCTGTTTTTT. It is translated as CSVWFKDKSNTGELFF.

The chain carries TRBV7-8 and TRBJ2-1; D possibly matches TRBD1 or TRBD2 (5 bases each). The V gene's germline CDR1 is SGHVS and CDR2 FQNEAQ. The germline V and J ends were trimmed by 3 bases and 10 bases, with 16 bases remaining between them. The CDR3 length is 14 residues. As DNA, the CDR3 is TGTGCCAGCAGCTTGGTCGGGACCCCCGGGGAGCAGTTCTTC. Translation gives CASSLVGTPGEQFF.

The V and J genes are TRBV9 and TRBJ2-3; the match to TRBD2 covers 12 bases. V shed 3 bases and J 3 bases; nucleotides not matched to a gene: 5. CDR1 SGDLS and CDR2 YYNGEE come from the germline V gene. The CDR3 totals 16 residues. Here the CDR3 DNA reads TGTGCCAGCAGCGCCCTAGCGGGGGGGATGACAGATACGCAGTATTTT. This sequence encodes CASSALAGGMTDTQYF. Full variable domain (outside the CDR3, taken from reference TRBV9 and TRBJ2-3): DSGVTQTPKHLITATGQRVTLRCSPRSGDLSVYWYQQSLDQGLQFLIQYYNGEERAKGNILERFSAQQFPDLHSELNLSSLELGDSALYFCASSALAGGMTDTQYFGPGTRLTVL.

This chain links TRBV2 with TRBJ1-1; D remains ambiguous. CDR3 length equals 16 residues. CDR1 is SNHLY, CDR2 FYNNEI, per germline. V shed 6 bases and J shed 2 bases, with 19 bases lying between them. The CDR3 protein is CASSHPRTLDNTEAFF. CDR3 bases: TGTGCCAGCAGCCACCCCAGGACTCTGGACAACACTGAAGCTTTCTTT.

The chain's CDR3 is CASSYGLPGQGASNEKLFF. DNA of the CDR3: TGTGCCAGCAGCTATGGACTACCGGGACAGGGGGCGTCTAATGAAAAACTGTTTTTT. The chain uses TRBV5-5 and TRBJ1-4, with TRBD1 matching over 12 bases. Germline-derived CDR1 and CDR2 are SGHKS and YYEKEE (reference sequence). CDR3 length: 19 residues. V gave up 3 bases and J gave up 3 bases; unmatched junction bases: 12.

The chain couples TRBV28 to TRBJ1-6; D uncertain. Germline CDR1 and CDR2: MDHEN and SYDVKM. V lost 4 bases and J 2 bases, leaving 12 bases between the germline ends. The CDR3 runs 16 residues. CDR3 sequence: CASSSPPETYNSPLHF. For the CDR3, the DNA is TGTGCCAGCAGTTCCCCCCCGGAGACCTATAATTCACCCCTCCACTTT.

This chain connects TRBV28 to TRBJ2-5; D call uncertain. In germline, CDR1 is MDHEN, CDR2 SYDVKM. V was cut by 6 bases and J by 1 base, with 9 bases left in between. The CDR3 spans 13 residues. The CDR3 loop is CASSLQIQETQYF. In DNA, the CDR3 is TGTGCCAGCAGCCTCCAGATCCAAGAGACCCAGTACTTC.